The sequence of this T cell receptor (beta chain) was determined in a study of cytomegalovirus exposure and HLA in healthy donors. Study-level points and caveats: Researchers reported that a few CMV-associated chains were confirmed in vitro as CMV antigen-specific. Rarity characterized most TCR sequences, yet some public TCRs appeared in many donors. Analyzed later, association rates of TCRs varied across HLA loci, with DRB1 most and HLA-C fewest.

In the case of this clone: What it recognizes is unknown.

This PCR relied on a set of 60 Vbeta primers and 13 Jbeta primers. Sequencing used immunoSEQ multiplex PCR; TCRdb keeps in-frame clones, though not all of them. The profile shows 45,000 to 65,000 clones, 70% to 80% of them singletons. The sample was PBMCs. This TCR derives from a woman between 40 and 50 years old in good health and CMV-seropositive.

This CDR3 reads CASSLSLGQVRDEQYF. DNA for the CDR3: TGTGCCAGCAGTTTATCGCTGGGACAGGTTAGGGACGAGCAGTACTTC. The J gene is TRBJ2-7, the V gene TRBV27; the match to TRBD1 covers 8 bases. CDR1 and CDR2 from the germline V gene are MNHEY and SMNVEV (reference sequence). The J segment lost 5 bases and the V segment lost 0 bases, leaving 9 bases of the junction unmatched. The CDR3 loop spans 16 amino acids.